Listed below are T cell receptor beta chains from one sample, sequenced in a study of CD8+ T cells in alopecia areata. Clones were read by immunoSEQ multiplex PCR, and TCRdb kept only the in-frame ones, dropping some. Here the sample spans roughly 130,000 clones, around 50% being singletons. The specimen was CD4+ T cells sorted from blood, collected at week 0. The receptor set was obtained from a human donor with alopecia areata. Each CDR3 is given with its conserved first and last residue. D genes are given only for firm matches. Rows may omit the clone size; those that give it use once, few, many or a size class.

J gene | V gene | D gene | clone size | CDR3 DNA | CDR3 protein
TRBJ2-7 | TRBV27 | TRBD1 | - | TGTGCCAGCAGTTCCCGGGACAGGGCCGGCGAGCAGTACTTC | CASSSRDRAGEQYF
TRBJ1-6 | TRBV25-1 | - | - | TGTGCCAGCAGTGGGAGCAGCTCCTATAATTCACCCCTCCACTTT | CASSGSSSYNSPLHF
TRBJ2-7 | TRBV7-2 | - | - | TGTGCCAGCAGCTTAGTAGCCGGGACGTTCTCCTACGAGCAGTACTTC | CASSLVAGTFSYEQYF
TRBJ2-1 | TRBV29-1 | - | - | TGCAGCGTTCGGATACGTTCGAGCTCCTACAATGAGCAGTTCTTC | CSVRIRSSSYNEQFF
TRBJ1-1 | TRBV5-1 | - | - | TGCGCCAGCAGCTGGGCTGACAGTGAAGCTTTCTTT | CASSWADSEAFF
TRBJ2-4 | TRBV20-1 | - | few | TGCAGTGCGGGGGACCGCCCTCAGTACTTC | CSAGDRPQYF
TRBJ1-4 | TRBV5-1 | TRBD1 | - | TGCGCCAGCAGCTCGGGGACAGAGATTAATGAAAAACTGTTTTTT | CASSSGTEINEKLFF
TRBJ2-3 | TRBV5-1 | - | few | TGCGCCAGCAGCTTGGGCGACCCCCCAGATACGCAGTATTTT | CASSLGDPPDTQYF
TRBJ1-2 | TRBV5-6 | - | - | TGTGCCAGCAGCTTGACAGGGTTGTCATTTGATGGCTACACCTTC | CASSLTGLSFDGYTF
TRBJ2-5 | TRBV7-8 | - | few | TGTGCCAGCAGCCCCTCGTACCAAGAGACCCAGTACTTC | CASSPSYQETQYF
TRBJ2-3 | TRBV5-6 | - | few | TGTGCCAGCAGCCCCGGGGGCTCCACAGATACGCAGTATTTT | CASSPGGSTDTQYF
TRBJ1-2 | TRBV5-5 | TRBD1 | few | TGTGCCAGCAGCTTGGGTCCCGGGACAGACTATGGCTACACCTTC | CASSLGPGTDYGYTF
TRBJ2-1 | TRBV19 | - | - | TGTGCCAGTAGTATAACAGGGATGTCCAATGAGCAGTTCTTC | CASSITGMSNEQFF
TRBJ2-2 | TRBV7-2 | - | - | TGTGCCAGCAGCCCCAGATTTGAGACGACCCACACCGGGGAGCTGTTTTTT | CASSPRFETTHTGELFF
TRBJ1-5 | TRBV2 | - | - | TGTGCCAGCAGTGCGGGGGCAGGTCCGAATCAGCCCCAGCATTTT | CASSAGAGPNQPQHF
TRBJ1-1 | TRBV5-1 | - | - | TGCGCCAGCAGCTTGGTAACATTAGTACAGTTGGGCACTGAAGCTTTCTTT | CASSLVTLVQLGTEAFF
TRBJ2-5 | TRBV5-4 | TRBD2 | - | TGTGCCAGCAGCCGAGGCGGGGGAGAAGAGACCCAGTACTTC | CASSRGGGEETQYF
TRBJ2-5 | TRBV5-1 | - | - | TGCGCCAGCAGCTTGGAGGGACTGACGGGGGAGACCCAGTACTTC | CASSLEGLTGETQYF
TRBJ1-6 | TRBV7-2 | - | few | TGTGCCAGCAGTTTGCTGGGGGATAATTCACCCCTCCACTTT | CASSLLGDNSPLHF
TRBJ2-1 | TRBV7-9 | - | - | TGTGCCAGCAGCTTAGTATACAGGAGCTCCTACAATGAGCAGTTCTTC | CASSLVYRSSYNEQFF
TRBJ2-4 | TRBV10-3 | TRBD1 | - | TGTGCCACCTATAGGCATACAGGGGGCGGTGGAGCCAAAAACATTCAGTACTTC | CATYRHTGGGGAKNIQYF
TRBJ2-4 | TRBV7-9 | TRBD1 | - | TGTGCCAGCAGCTTAGAGTATCGAAGGACAGGGGCCAAAAACATTCAGTACTTC | CASSLEYRRTGAKNIQYF
TRBJ2-7 | TRBV2 | - | - | TGTGCCAGCAGGAACCTCCGGGACGGACCGACCTACGAGCAGTACTTC | CASRNLRDGPTYEQYF
TRBJ1-2 | TRBV7-2 | - | - | TGTGCCAGCAGCTTAGATCGGGGGAACTATGGCTACACCTTC | CASSLDRGNYGYTF
TRBJ2-1 | TRBV7-8 | - | - | TGTGCCAGCACCCCGCCTAACAATGAGCAGTTCTTC | CASTPPNNEQFF
TRBJ2-7 | TRBV25-1 | TRBD1 | - | TGTGCCAGCGCCCGGGACAGGGAGTTCCACGAGCAGTACTTC | CASARDREFHEQYF
TRBJ2-5 | TRBV5-1 | TRBD1 | few | TGCGCCAGCAGCTGGGACAGAGAGACCCAGTACTTC | CASSWDRETQYF
TRBJ1-5 | TRBV7-2 | - | - | TGTGCCAGCAGCTCGCCAGGGGCTCGCCAGCCCCAGCATTTT | CASSSPGARQPQHF
TRBJ2-1 | TRBV30 | TRBD2 | - | TGTGCCTGGACCCGACTAGCGGGTTTTTACAATGAGCAGTTCTTC | CAWTRLAGFYNEQFF
TRBJ2-2 | TRBV5-1 | - | - | TGCGCCAGCAGCCCCGAGGAGAACACCGGGGAGCTGTTTTTT | CASSPEENTGELFF
TRBJ2-1 | TRBV4-1 | TRBD2 | few | TGCGCCAGCAGACGCGGACTAGCGGAAAATGAGCAGTTCTTC | CASRRGLAENEQFF
TRBJ2-7 | TRBV19 | - | - | TGTGCCAGTAGTATCTCTAGGGTTGACGAGCAGTACTTC | CASSISRVDEQYF
TRBJ1-2 | TRBV2 | TRBD1 | - | TGTGCCAGCAGTGAGGGCGCCCCGGGACAGTTCGTCGTCTATGGCTACACCTTC | CASSEGAPGQFVVYGYTF
TRBJ1-5 | TRBV6-6 | - | - | TGTGCCAGCACCCAGGGGTTAGCTCAGCCCCAGCATTTT | CASTQGLAQPQHF
TRBJ2-3 | TRBV9 | TRBD2 | - | TGTGCCAGCAGCGTAAGGAGCGGGAGTGGCGATACGCAGTATTTT | CASSVRSGSGDTQYF
TRBJ1-6 | TRBV27 | TRBD1 | few | TGTGCCAGCAGTTTTCAGGGGGGCAATTCACCCCTCCACTTT | CASSFQGGNSPLHF
TRBJ2-1 | TRBV7-9 | TRBD2 | few | TGTGCCAGCACCTCTCTAGCGGGAGCCCATGAGCAGTTCTTC | CASTSLAGAHEQFF
TRBJ2-3 | TRBV4-1 | TRBD2 | few | TGCGCCAGCAGCTTTCAATTTAGCGGGAGAGATACGCAGTATTTT | CASSFQFSGRDTQYF
TRBJ2-7 | TRBV9 | - | - | TGTGCCAGCAGCGTAGGTACAGGGATTTACGAGCAGTACTTC | CASSVGTGIYEQYF
TRBJ2-1 | TRBV9 | - | - | TGTGCCAGCAGCGTAGGACCGGGAGCCTTTAATGAGCAGTTCTTC | CASSVGPGAFNEQFF
TRBJ2-2 | TRBV7-9 | - | - | TGTGCCAGCAGCTTAGCCCAGGGTACCGGGGAGCTGTTTTTT | CASSLAQGTGELFF
TRBJ2-7 | TRBV20-1 | - | - | TGCAGTGCTCACGACAGCTACGAGCAGTACTTC | CSAHDSYEQYF
TRBJ2-7 | TRBV27 | TRBD1 | - | TGTGCCAGCAGACGACAGGGGGCGGGCTACGAGCAGTACTTC | CASRRQGAGYEQYF
TRBJ2-3 | TRBV7-3 | - | many | TGTGCCAGCAGCTTAAACGACCAGAGCACGCAGTATTTT | CASSLNDQSTQYF
TRBJ1-2 | TRBV6-1 | - | few | TGTGCCAGCAGTGAAGCCAAGCATTCCCTCTATGGCTACACCTTC | CASSEAKHSLYGYTF
TRBJ2-5 | TRBV5-1 | - | - | TGCGCCAGCAGCTTGGGCCCCTTGGAGACCCAGTACTTC | CASSLGPLETQYF
TRBJ2-5 | TRBV5-4 | - | - | TGTGCCAGCAGCCCCGACCTGGGGGCGGAGACCCAGTACTTC | CASSPDLGAETQYF
TRBJ2-7 | TRBV29-1 | - | few | TGCAGCGTTGCGAGTAATCCGGGACCCCCGGAGTACGAGCAGTACTTC | CSVASNPGPPEYEQYF
TRBJ1-5 | TRBV15 | - | once | TGTGCCACCGGGGCCGGAACATATAGCAATCAGCCCCAGCATTTT | CATGAGTYSNQPQHF
TRBJ2-5 | TRBV5-1 | - | - | TGCGCCAGCAGCCCGGAGGTGGGAACAGAGACCCAGTACTTC | CASSPEVGTETQYF
TRBJ2-7 | TRBV18 | - | few | TGTGCCAGCTCACCACCACAAGCACGGCAGGCGGACTACGAGCAGTACTTC | CASSPPQARQADYEQYF
TRBJ1-2 | TRBV15 | - | - | TGTGCCACCAGCAGAGATCGAAACTATGGCTACACCTTC | CATSRDRNYGYTF
TRBJ1-1 | TRBV7-3 | - | - | TGTGCCAGCAGCCCCGGGTCGGACACTGAAGCTTTCTTT | CASSPGSDTEAFF